These 25 T cell receptor beta chains share one sample of origin, sequenced in a study of Tregs in tolerant kidney transplant recipients. Recipients received nonmyeloablative bone marrow transplants from related graft donors, with transient mixed chimerism. Profiling relied on immunoSEQ multiplex PCR, and the TCRdb table lists in-frame clones only, not all of them. The sample holds tens of thousands of clones, 91% seen once. The starting material was CD4+ T cells from blood (PBMCs), obtained 24 months after the transplant. The receptor set was obtained from a human patient who received a combined kidney and bone marrow transplant. Some T cells may originate from the graft donor.

The J gene is TRBJ2-7, the V gene TRBV7-8; 7 bases agree with TRBD1. Germline CDR1 and CDR2: SGHVS and FQNEAQ. The CDR3 is made up of 14 amino acids. With 4 bases clipped from V and 4 bases from J, the junction kept 7 bases outside the gene matches. The CDR3 sequence: CASSYIRQGYEQYF. The CDR3 coding sequence is TGTGCCAGCAGCTACATAAGACAGGGTTACGAGCAGTACTTC. Filled out from reference TRBV7-8 and TRBJ2-7, the complete variable domain reads GAGVSQSPRYKVAKRGQDVALRCDPISGHVSLFWYQQALGQGPEFLTYFQNEAQLDKSGLPSDRFFAERPEGSVSTLKIQRTQQEDSAVYLCASSYIRQGYEQYFGPGTRLTVT.

The chain is built from TRBV7-2 and TRBJ2-2, with 10 bases matching TRBD2. The CDR3 contains 18 residues. Germline CDR1 and CDR2: SGHTA and FQGNSA. The J segment lost 5 bases and the V segment lost 4 bases, leaving 13 bases of the junction unmatched. CDR3: CASSSLLAGAVVTGELFF. The CDR3 DNA reads as TGTGCCAGCAGCTCGCTCCTAGCGGGAGCGGTGGTGACCGGGGAGCTGTTTTTT.

The chain couples TRBV5-1 to TRBJ2-7; 12 nucleotides align to TRBD2. This CDR3 spans 18 amino acids. CDR1 is SGHRS and CDR2 is YFSETQ in the germline V gene. V dropped 4 bases and J dropped 0; count of bases not matched to a gene: 11. CDR3 region: CASSLLTSGGLSSYEQYF. Here the CDR3 DNA reads TGCGCCAGCAGCCTATTGACTAGCGGGGGCCTCAGCTCCTACGAGCAGTACTTC. Together with reference TRBV5-1 and TRBJ2-7, the CDR3 gives the full variable domain: KAGVTQTPRYLIKTRGQQVTLSCSPISGHRSVSWYQQTPGQGLQFLFEYFSETQRNKGNFPGRFSGRQFSNSRSEMNVSTLELGDSALYLCASSLLTSGGLSSYEQYFGPGTRLTVT.

The chain joins TRBV29-1 to TRBJ2-3; no clear D. The ends were cut back, 4 bases at V and 0 bases at J, with 11 bases in the middle. Per the germline V gene, CDR1 is SQVTM and CDR2 is ANQGSEA. The CDR3 is 14 residues long. Here the CDR3 reads CSVGPGSSTDTQYF. For the CDR3, the DNA is TGCAGCGTTGGCCCAGGTTCTAGCACAGATACGCAGTATTTT.

J is TRBJ2-1 and V is TRBV9, with 7 bases aligning to TRBD2. V trimming: 6 bases; J trimming: 2 bases; junction bases outside the gene matches: 5. This CDR3 is built from 14 residues. Looked up from germline, CDR1 is SGDLS and CDR2 is YYNGEE. The CDR3 coding sequence is TGTGCCAGCACCCGGGCGGGAGCCTACAATGAGCAGTTCTTC. The encoded protein is CASTRAGAYNEQFF. Full variable domain (outside the CDR3, taken from reference TRBV9 and TRBJ2-1): DSGVTQTPKHLITATGQRVTLRCSPRSGDLSVYWYQQSLDQGLQFLIQYYNGEERAKGNILERFSAQQFPDLHSELNLSSLELGDSALYFCASTRAGAYNEQFFGPGTRLTVL.

The gene calls are TRBV4-3 and TRBJ2-2; 9 nucleotides match TRBD1. J was trimmed by 5 bases and V by 2 bases; bases with no gene match: 9. CDR3 length: 17 residues. The germline CDR1 and CDR2 sequences are LGHNA and YSLEER. The CDR3 DNA reads as TGCGCCAGCAGCCAATTATTGGGACAGGGTGGGACCGGGGAGCTGTTTTTT. It specifies CASSQLLGQGGTGELFF.

V gene TRBV7-3 combines with J gene TRBJ2-7; D remains ambiguous. V dropped 4 bases and J dropped 7 bases, with 17 bases sitting between them. CDR1 SGHTA and CDR2 FQGTGA come from the germline V gene. The CDR3 extends over 14 amino acids. Here the CDR3 DNA reads TGTGCCAGCAGCTCAGAAATCAAAAATTGGGAGCAGTACTTC. Protein product: CASSSEIKNWEQYF. Variable domain in full (rest from reference TRBV7-3 and TRBJ2-7): GAGVSQTPSNKVTEKGKYVELRCDPISGHTALYWYRQSLGQGPEFLIYFQGTGAADDSGLPNDRFFAVRPEGSVSTLKIQRTERGDSAVYLCASSSEIKNWEQYFGPGTRLTVT.

The chain is built from TRBV19 and TRBJ2-7, with TRBD1 identical over 9 bases. V trimming: 5 bases; J trimming: 3 bases; junction bases outside the gene matches: 11. CDR1 is LNHDA, CDR2 SQIVND, per germline (reference sequence). The CDR3 loop spans 16 amino acids. The CDR3 bases are TGTGCCAGTAGTGTCACCGGGACAGGGTACAGCTACGAGCAGTACTTC. It specifies CASSVTGTGYSYEQYF.

The V call is TRBV5-1, the J call TRBJ2-1; D is uncertain. CDR1 SGHRS and CDR2 YFSETQ come from the germline V gene. The CDR3 covers 13 residues. V lost 0 bases and J lost 6, with 7 bases in between. The CDR3 bases are TGCGCCAGCAGCTTGGCCCAGCGCAATGAGCAGTTCTTC. It translates to CASSLAQRNEQFF.

The CDR3 loop is CASSVRSAGNTIYF. CDR3 coding DNA: TGTGCCAGCAGCGTAAGGAGTGCAGGAAACACCATATATTTT. The V gene is TRBV9, the J gene TRBJ1-3; D is uncertain. The V end lost 1 base, the J end lost 4 bases, and 9 bases lay between the germline ends. Germline CDR1 reads SGDLS; CDR2 reads YYNGEE. The CDR3 totals 14 residues.

The chain combines TRBV5-4 with TRBJ1-6, with a weak D call TRBD1 (5 bases). Between the trimmed V and J ends, which lost 4 bases and 8 bases, there was a span of 10 bases. Germline loops: CDR1 SGHNT, CDR2 YYREEE (reference sequence). The CDR3 runs 13 residues. The CDR3 sequence is CASSPRADSPLHF. CDR3 DNA sequence: TGTGCCAGCAGCCCCAGGGCGGATTCACCCCTCCACTTT.

This rearrangement joins TRBV5-4 to TRBJ2-7, with TRBD1 matching over 10 bases. The V gene's germline CDR1 is SGHNT and CDR2 YYREEE (reference sequence). The CDR3 covers 14 residues. V was pared by 6 bases and J by 2 bases, with 5 bases of the junction left unmatched. The CDR3 here is CASTPDRGTYEQYF. CDR3 in DNA: TGTGCCAGCACCCCGGACAGGGGGACCTACGAGCAGTACTTC.

The chain recombines TRBV27 with TRBJ2-7; 9 positions match TRBD2. Germline-derived CDR1 and CDR2 are MNHEY and SMNVEV (reference sequence). This CDR3 has 15 residues. V trimming: 5 bases; J trimming: 1 base; junction bases outside the gene matches: 6. The CDR3 here is CASSIRLAESYEQYF. For the CDR3, the DNA is TGTGCCAGCAGTATCAGACTAGCGGAGTCCTACGAGCAGTACTTC.

The genes are TRBV5-1 and TRBJ1-1; 7 bases map to TRBD1. Germline-derived CDR1 and CDR2 are SGHRS and YFSETQ. With V trimmed by 4 bases and J by 1 base, 4 bases remained unmatched. The CDR3 loop spans 14 amino acids. In DNA, the CDR3 is TGCGCCAGCAGCCACGGACAGGCGAACACTGAAGCTTTCTTT. Its protein is CASSHGQANTEAFF.

The genes are TRBV23-1 and TRBJ1-5; possible D gene TRBD1, 5 bases. TRBV23-1 is classed as an ORF, of uncertain function. The CDR3 runs 16 residues. V dropped 0 bases and J dropped 5 bases, with 14 bases sitting between them. CDR3 region: CASSQSGGGGDQPQHF. DNA of the CDR3: TGCGCCAGCAGTCAATCGGGGGGTGGTGGTGATCAGCCCCAGCATTTT.

The genes are TRBV6-5 and TRBJ1-2, with a weak D call TRBD1 (5 bases). The CDR3 contains 13 residues. Per germline, CDR1 MNHEY and CDR2 SVGAGI. V was shortened by 5 bases and J by 2 bases, with 9 bases between the two germline ends. The chain's CDR3 is CASSPGGNYGYTF. DNA for the CDR3: TGTGCCAGCAGTCCCGGGGGGAACTATGGCTACACCTTC.

This clone was recorded only once. The chain employs TRBV7-9 and TRBJ1-2; D not resolved. Trimming took 1 base from V and 0 from J, leaving 6 bases between them. The CDR3 runs to 14 residues. The germline gives CDR1 SEHNR, CDR2 FQNEAQ (reference sequence). The CDR3 sequence: CASSLGSANYGYTF. CDR3 in DNA: TGTGCCAGCAGCTTAGGATCAGCTAACTATGGCTACACCTTC.

V usage is TRBV5-6 and J usage is TRBJ1-1, with D possibly being TRBD1 (5 bases). Germline-derived CDR1 and CDR2 are SGHDT and YYEEEE. The length of the CDR3 is 15 residues. The germline V and J ends were trimmed by 2 bases and 4 bases, with 15 bases remaining between them. Here the CDR3 DNA reads TGTGCCAGCAGCTTTCGGACTTACGGGGGCACTGAAGCTTTCTTT. This gives the protein CASSFRTYGGTEAFF.

The V and J genes are TRBV2 and TRBJ2-3; TRBD2 might be the D (7 bases). Germline CDR1 SNHLY, CDR2 FYNNEI. The V gene lost 5 bases and the J gene lost 4 bases, with 25 bases spanning the gap. The CDR3 has 18 amino acids. The CDR3 sequence: CASSPGPGGGGPPDTQYF. The CDR3 bases are TGTGCCAGCAGTCCAGGACCGGGTGGGGGGGGGCCGCCAGATACGCAGTATTTT.

The chain recombines TRBV11-3 with TRBJ2-3, with TRBD1 matching 8 bases. CDR1 is SGHNT, CDR2 YENEEA, per germline. Trimming at V came to 4 bases and at J to 2 bases, leaving 11 bases not matched to a gene. The CDR3 contains 17 residues. The DNA for the CDR3 is TGTGCCAGCAGCTCCGGACAGGGAGTGGGGGACACAGATACGCAGTATTTT. Translating it yields CASSSGQGVGDTDTQYF. Combining the CDR3 with reference TRBV11-3 and TRBJ2-3 gives the whole variable domain EAGVVQSPRYKIIEKKQPVAFWCNPISGHNTLYWYLQNLGQGPELLIRYENEEAVDDSQLPKDRFSAERLKGVDSTLKIQPAELGDSAVYLCASSSGQGVGDTDTQYFGPGTRLTVL.

The chain has TRBV29-1 and TRBJ1-1, with 9 bases aligning to TRBD1. CDR1 SQVTM and CDR2 ANQGSEA come from the germline V gene. The CDR3 runs to 12 residues. J gave up 5 bases and V 6 bases, and 4 bases lay outside the gene matches. The CDR3 loop reads CSVQGARTEAFF. The CDR3 DNA reads as TGCAGCGTACAGGGGGCGCGAACTGAAGCTTTCTTT. Full variable domain (outside the CDR3, taken from reference TRBV29-1 and TRBJ1-1): SAVISQKPSRDICQRGTSLTIQCQVDSQVTMMFWYRQQPGQSLTLIATANQGSEATYESGFVIDKFPISRPNLTFSTLTVSNMSPEDSSIYLCSVQGARTEAFFGQGTRLTVV.

This clone was seen only once. The rearrangement joins TRBV28 to TRBJ1-4; tentatively, D is TRBD1 (5 bases). CDR3 length: 15 residues. Germline V CDR1 and CDR2: MDHEN, SYDVKM. The V end was cut by 5 bases, the J end by 8 bases, with 18 bases between. The CDR3, as DNA: TGTGCCAGCAGTCCCCCGACAGAAGCAATAGAAAAACTGTTTTTT. Translated, it gives CASSPPTEAIEKLFF.

The gene calls are TRBV4-3 and TRBJ2-4; D gene ambiguous. Germline loops: CDR1 LGHNA, CDR2 YSLEER. The V end was cut by 4 bases, the J end by 7 bases, with 26 bases between. The CDR3 runs to 18 residues. CDR3 bases: TGCGCCAGCAGCCCCCGGGTGCTCTTGAACCCTTCCCTTAACATTCAGTACTTC. This encodes CASSPRVLLNPSLNIQYF.

The J gene is TRBJ1-1, the V gene TRBV13, with D hard to call. The CDR3 is 14 residues long. Germline V gives CDR1 PRHDT, CDR2 FYEKMQ (reference sequence). The V and J ends lost 3 bases and 2 bases respectively, with 10 bases between them. The CDR3 here is CASSFEAANTEAFF. DNA for the CDR3: TGTGCCAGCAGCTTCGAGGCAGCTAACACTGAAGCTTTCTTT.

V is TRBV27 and J is TRBJ1-1; the D is unclear. CDR1 is MNHEY, CDR2 SMNVEV, per germline (reference sequence). The CDR3 is 14 residues long. The germline V and J ends were trimmed by 3 bases and 1 base, with 9 bases remaining between them. The CDR3 loop is CASSLQVTNTEAFF. The CDR3 DNA follows: TGTGCCAGCAGTTTGCAGGTGACGAACACTGAAGCTTTCTTT.